These T cell receptor beta chains were read from a single sample in a study of cytomegalovirus exposure and HLA in healthy donors. Assay: immunoSEQ multiplex PCR; the TCRdb copy retains only in-frame clones and omits some. Of about 40,000 clones in the sample, 50% to 55% were seen once. Sequencing used PBMCs. Receptors were obtained from a human donor in good health. Each CDR3 is given with its conserved first and last residue. A D gene is named only where the DNA matches it firmly. Size tells how often a clone was seen (once, few, many) or the class of an expanded clone, and some rows leave it out.

v_call	j_call	d_call	clone_size	cdr3_aa	cdr3_nt
TRBV9	TRBJ1-4	TRBD1	.	CASSPNRGEATNEKLFF	TGTGCCAGCAGCCCCAACAGGGGCGAGGCAACTAATGAAAAACTGTTTTTT
TRBV19	TRBJ2-1	.	.	CASNKGMRGEQFF	TGTGCCAGTAATAAGGGCATGCGGGGTGAGCAGTTCTTC
TRBV2	TRBJ1-5	TRBD1	.	CASGRGTGNQPQHF	TGTGCCAGCGGGCGGGGGACAGGGAACCAGCCCCAGCATTTT
TRBV7-2	TRBJ1-4	TRBD1	few	CASSRTGGEKLFF	TGTGCCAGCAGCCGTACAGGGGGTGAAAAACTGTTTTTT
TRBV4-1	TRBJ1-1	.	.	CASSPIADSFNTEAFF	TGCGCCAGCAGCCCAATAGCAGACAGCTTCAACACTGAAGCTTTCTTT
TRBV6-5	TRBJ1-5	.	few	CASSSLSTGNQPQHF	TGTGCCAGCAGTTCTCTTAGTACGGGCAATCAGCCCCAGCATTTT
TRBV4-3	TRBJ1-6	TRBD1	.	CASSQSPRQGGGPLHF	TGCGCCAGCAGCCAAAGTCCCCGACAGGGTGGAGGACCCCTCCACTTT
TRBV18	TRBJ2-4	TRBD2	.	CASSPGTKKNIQYF	TGTGCCAGCTCACCAGGGACTAAAAAAAACATTCAGTACTTC
TRBV19	TRBJ2-7	TRBD1	.	CASSTLTGTHEQYF	TGTGCCAGTAGTACCCTGACAGGGACACACGAGCAGTACTTC
TRBV11-1	TRBJ2-7	.	few	CASSLSAGLINYEQYF	TGTGCCAGCAGCTTATCGGCAGGGCTTATCAACTACGAGCAGTACTTC
TRBV19	TRBJ2-7	TRBD2	.	CASSIVASGRAEQYF	TGTGCCAGTAGTATAGTGGCTAGCGGGAGGGCCGAGCAGTACTTC
TRBV7-2	TRBJ2-7	.	.	CASSLPGMNSYEQYF	TGTGCCAGCAGCTTACCGGGTATGAACTCCTACGAGCAGTACTTC
TRBV7-9	TRBJ1-2	.	.	CASSQTSGTLYGYTF	TGTGCCAGCAGCCAAACTTCCGGGACACTCTATGGCTACACCTTC
TRBV28	TRBJ2-5	TRBD2	.	CASRGPTSIETQYF	TGTGCCAGCAGGGGCCCGACTAGCATCGAGACCCAGTACTTC
TRBV28	TRBJ2-1	.	.	CASHTPGVIYNEQFF	TGTGCCAGTCACACCCCGGGGGTGATTTACAATGAGCAGTTCTTC
TRBV27	TRBJ2-7	TRBD1	few	CASSSLSGQGFYEQYF	TGTGCCAGCAGCTCCCTGTCGGGACAGGGGTTCTACGAGCAGTACTTC
TRBV6-6	TRBJ2-7	.	few	CASSYSNRGRYEQYF	TGTGCCAGCAGTTACTCGAATAGGGGAAGATACGAGCAGTACTTC
TRBV5-8	TRBJ2-2	.	few	CASSLGAGFGELFF	TGTGCCAGCAGCTTGGGGGCCGGTTTCGGGGAGCTGTTTTTT
TRBV5-4	TRBJ1-4	.	few	CASSRASGGDEKLFF	TGTGCCAGCAGCCGTGCCTCGGGGGGCGATGAAAAACTGTTTTTT
TRBV9	TRBJ2-7	TRBD2	few	CASSVGGTSSEQYF	TGTGCCAGCAGCGTAGGTGGGACTAGCTCCGAGCAGTACTTC
TRBV19	TRBJ1-5	.	.	CVSRGGNQPQHF	TGTGTCAGCCGGGGGGGGAATCAGCCCCAGCATTTT
TRBV30	TRBJ2-2	.	.	CAWSVYVGGNTGELFF	TGTGCCTGGAGTGTATATGTGGGAGGGAACACCGGGGAGCTGTTTTTT